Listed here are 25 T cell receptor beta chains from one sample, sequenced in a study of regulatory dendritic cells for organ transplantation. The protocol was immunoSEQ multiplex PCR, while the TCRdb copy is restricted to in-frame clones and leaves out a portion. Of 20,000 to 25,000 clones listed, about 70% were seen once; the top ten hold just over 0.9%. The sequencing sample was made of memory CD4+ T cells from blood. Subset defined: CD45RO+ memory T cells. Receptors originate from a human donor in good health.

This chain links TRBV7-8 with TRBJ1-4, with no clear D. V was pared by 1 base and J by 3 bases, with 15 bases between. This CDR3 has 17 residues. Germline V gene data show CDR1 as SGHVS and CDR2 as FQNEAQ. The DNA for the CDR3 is TGTGCCAGCAGCTTAGGTCGTTCGTCGGGGTCTAATGAAAAACTGTTTTTT. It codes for CASSLGRSSGSNEKLFF.

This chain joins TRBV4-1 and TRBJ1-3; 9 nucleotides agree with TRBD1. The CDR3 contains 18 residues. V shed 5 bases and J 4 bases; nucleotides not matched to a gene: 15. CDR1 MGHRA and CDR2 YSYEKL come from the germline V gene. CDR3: CASSSSQKPGQGGNTIYF. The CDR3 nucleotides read TGCGCCAGCAGCTCGAGTCAAAAGCCGGGACAGGGCGGAAACACCATATATTTT.

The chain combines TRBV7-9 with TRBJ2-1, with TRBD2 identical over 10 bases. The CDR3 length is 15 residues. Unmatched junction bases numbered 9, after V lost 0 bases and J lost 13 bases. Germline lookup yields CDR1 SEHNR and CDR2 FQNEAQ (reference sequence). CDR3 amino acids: CASSLASGGPQIQFF. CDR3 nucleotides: TGTGCCAGCAGCTTAGCTAGCGGGGGGCCGCAGATTCAGTTCTTC.

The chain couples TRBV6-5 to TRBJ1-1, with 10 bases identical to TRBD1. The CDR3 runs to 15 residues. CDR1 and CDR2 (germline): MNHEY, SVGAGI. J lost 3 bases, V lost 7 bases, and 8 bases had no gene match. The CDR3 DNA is TGTGCCAGCAAGGGGTTGGGGACAGGGGACACTGAAGCTTTCTTT. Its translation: CASKGLGTGDTEAFF.

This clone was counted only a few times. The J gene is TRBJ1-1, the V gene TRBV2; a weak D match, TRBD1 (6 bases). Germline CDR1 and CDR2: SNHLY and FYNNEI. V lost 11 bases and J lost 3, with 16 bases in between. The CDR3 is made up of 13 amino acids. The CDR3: CASGRGRYTEAFF. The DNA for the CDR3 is TGTGCCTCCGGGAGGGGGAGGTACACTGAAGCTTTCTTT. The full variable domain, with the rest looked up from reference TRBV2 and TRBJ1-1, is EPEVTQTPSHQVTQMGQEVILRCVPISNHLYFYWYRQILGQKVEFLVSFYNNEISEKSEIFDDQFSVERPDGSNFTLKIRSTKLEDSAMYFCASGRGRYTEAFFGQGTRLTVV.

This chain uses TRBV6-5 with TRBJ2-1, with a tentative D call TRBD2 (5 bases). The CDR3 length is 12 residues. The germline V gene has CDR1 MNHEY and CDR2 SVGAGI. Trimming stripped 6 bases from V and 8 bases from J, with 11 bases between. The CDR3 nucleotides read TGTGCCAGCAGGGCGGAGGTCGATGAGCAGTTCTTC. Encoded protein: CASRAEVDEQFF.

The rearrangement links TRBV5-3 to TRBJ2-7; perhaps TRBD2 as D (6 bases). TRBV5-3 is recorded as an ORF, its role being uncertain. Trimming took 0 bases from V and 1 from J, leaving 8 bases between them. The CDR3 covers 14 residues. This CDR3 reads CARSLVGRSYEQYF. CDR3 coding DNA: TGTGCCAGAAGCTTGGTTGGGAGGTCCTACGAGCAGTACTTC.

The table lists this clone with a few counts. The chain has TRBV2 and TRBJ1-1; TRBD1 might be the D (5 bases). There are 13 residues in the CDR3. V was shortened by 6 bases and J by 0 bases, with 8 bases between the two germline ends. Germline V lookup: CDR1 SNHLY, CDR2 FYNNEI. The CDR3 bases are TGTGCCAGCAGCCTGACAGTGAACACTGAAGCTTTCTTT. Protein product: CASSLTVNTEAFF.

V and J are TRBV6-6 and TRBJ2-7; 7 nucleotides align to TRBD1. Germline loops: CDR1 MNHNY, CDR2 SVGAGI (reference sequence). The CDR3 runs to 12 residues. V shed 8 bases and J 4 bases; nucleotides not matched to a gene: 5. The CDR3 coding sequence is TGTGCCAGCTCCGGGACAGCGTACGAGCAGTACTTC. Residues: CASSGTAYEQYF.

CDR3 residues: CASSARIPGQLEAFF. CDR3 bases: TGTGCCAGCAGTGCCCGAATCCCGGGACAGCTTGAAGCTTTCTTT. The chain is built from TRBV6-1 and TRBJ1-1; 7 bases map to TRBD1. The CDR3 runs 15 residues. J lost 7 bases, V lost 4 bases, and 12 bases had no gene match. Germline V gives CDR1 MNHNS, CDR2 SASEGT.

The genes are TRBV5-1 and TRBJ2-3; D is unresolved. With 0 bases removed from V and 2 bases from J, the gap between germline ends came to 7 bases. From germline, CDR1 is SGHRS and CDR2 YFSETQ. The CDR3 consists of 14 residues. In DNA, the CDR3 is TGCGCCAGCAGCTTGGATGGAGACACAGATACGCAGTATTTT. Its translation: CASSLDGDTDTQYF.

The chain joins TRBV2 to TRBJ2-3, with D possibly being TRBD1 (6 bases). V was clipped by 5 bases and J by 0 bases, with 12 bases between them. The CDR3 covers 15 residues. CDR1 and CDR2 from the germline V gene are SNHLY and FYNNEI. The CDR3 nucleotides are TGTGCCAGCAGTACCGGACAGTTTAGCACAGATACGCAGTATTTT. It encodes CASSTGQFSTDTQYF.

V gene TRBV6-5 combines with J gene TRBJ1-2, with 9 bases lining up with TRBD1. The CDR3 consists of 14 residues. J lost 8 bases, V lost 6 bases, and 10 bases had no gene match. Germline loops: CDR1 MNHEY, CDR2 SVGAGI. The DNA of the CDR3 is TGTGCCAGCAGCCGCGGGACAGGGAGGGAAGGCTACACCTTC. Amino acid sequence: CASSRGTGREGYTF.

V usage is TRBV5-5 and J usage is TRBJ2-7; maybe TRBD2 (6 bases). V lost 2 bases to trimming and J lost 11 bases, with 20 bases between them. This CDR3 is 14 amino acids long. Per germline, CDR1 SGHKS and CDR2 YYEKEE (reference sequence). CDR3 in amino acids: CASSLRPGALGEYF. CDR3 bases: TGTGCCAGCAGCTTAAGGCCGGGAGCCCTCGGGGAGTACTTC.

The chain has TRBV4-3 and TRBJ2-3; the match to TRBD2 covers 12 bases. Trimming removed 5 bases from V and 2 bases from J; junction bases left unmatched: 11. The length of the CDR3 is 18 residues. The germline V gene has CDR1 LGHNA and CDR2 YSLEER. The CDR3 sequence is CASSTRSGLAGFTDTQYF. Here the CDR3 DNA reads TGCGCCAGCAGCACTCGCTCCGGACTAGCGGGGTTCACAGATACGCAGTATTTT.

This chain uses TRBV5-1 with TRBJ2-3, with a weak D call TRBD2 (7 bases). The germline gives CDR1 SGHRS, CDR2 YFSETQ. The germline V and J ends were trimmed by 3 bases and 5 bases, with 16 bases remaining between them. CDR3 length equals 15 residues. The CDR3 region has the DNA TGCGCCAGCAGCTGGGGGGGCCAGCGGGTAGATACGCAGTATTTT. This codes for CASSWGGQRVDTQYF.

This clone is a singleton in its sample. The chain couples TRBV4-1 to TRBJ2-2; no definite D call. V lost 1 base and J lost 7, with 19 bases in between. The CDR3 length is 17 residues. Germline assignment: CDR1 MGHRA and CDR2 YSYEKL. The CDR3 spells CASSQGPGGGPGGELFF. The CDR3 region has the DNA TGCGCCAGCAGCCAAGGTCCCGGTGGCGGTCCTGGCGGGGAGCTGTTTTTT.

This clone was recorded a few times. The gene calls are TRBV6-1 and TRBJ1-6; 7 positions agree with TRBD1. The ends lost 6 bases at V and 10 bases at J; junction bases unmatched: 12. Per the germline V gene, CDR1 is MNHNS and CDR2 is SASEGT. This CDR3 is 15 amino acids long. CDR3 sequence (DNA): TGTGCCAGCAGCGATAGAGACAGGGATCGCTCACCCCTCCACTTT. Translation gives CASSDRDRDRSPLHF.

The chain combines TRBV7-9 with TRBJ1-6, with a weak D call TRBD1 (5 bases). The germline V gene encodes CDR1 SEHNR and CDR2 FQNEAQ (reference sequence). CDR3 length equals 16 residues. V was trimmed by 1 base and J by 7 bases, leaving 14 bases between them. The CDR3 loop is CASSLDRNYPNSPLHF. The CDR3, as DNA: TGTGCCAGCAGCTTAGACAGGAACTACCCCAATTCACCCCTCCACTTT.

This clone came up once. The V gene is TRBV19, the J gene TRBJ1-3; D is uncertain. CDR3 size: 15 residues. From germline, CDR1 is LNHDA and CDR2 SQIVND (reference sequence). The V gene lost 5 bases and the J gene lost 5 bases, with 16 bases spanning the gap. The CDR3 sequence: CASSFSGGERNTIYF. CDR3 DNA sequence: TGTGCCAGTAGTTTCAGCGGTGGGGAACGAAACACCATATATTTT.

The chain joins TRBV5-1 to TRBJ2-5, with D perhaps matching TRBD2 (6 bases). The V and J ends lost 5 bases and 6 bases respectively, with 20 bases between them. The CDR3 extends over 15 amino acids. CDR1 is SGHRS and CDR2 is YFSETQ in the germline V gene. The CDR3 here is CASSPGGGTGKTQYF. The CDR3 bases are TGCGCCAGCAGTCCCGGGGGAGGAACGGGCAAGACCCAGTACTTC. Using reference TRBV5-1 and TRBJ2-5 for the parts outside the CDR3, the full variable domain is KAGVTQTPRYLIKTRGQQVTLSCSPISGHRSVSWYQQTPGQGLQFLFEYFSETQRNKGNFPGRFSGRQFSNSRSEMNVSTLELGDSALYLCASSPGGGTGKTQYFGPGTRLLVL.

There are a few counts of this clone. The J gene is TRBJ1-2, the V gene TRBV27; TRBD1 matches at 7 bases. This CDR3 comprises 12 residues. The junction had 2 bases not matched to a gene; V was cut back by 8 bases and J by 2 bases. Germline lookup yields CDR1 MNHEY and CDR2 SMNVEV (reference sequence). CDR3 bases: TGTGCCAGCGCGACAGGGAACTATGGCTACACCTTC. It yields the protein CASATGNYGYTF.

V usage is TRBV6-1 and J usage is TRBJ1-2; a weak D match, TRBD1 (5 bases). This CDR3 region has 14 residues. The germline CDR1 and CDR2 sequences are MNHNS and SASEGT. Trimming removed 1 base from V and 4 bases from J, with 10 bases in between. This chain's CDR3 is CASSEEGPTYGYTF. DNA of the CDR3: TGTGCCAGCAGTGAAGAGGGGCCGACCTATGGCTACACCTTC.

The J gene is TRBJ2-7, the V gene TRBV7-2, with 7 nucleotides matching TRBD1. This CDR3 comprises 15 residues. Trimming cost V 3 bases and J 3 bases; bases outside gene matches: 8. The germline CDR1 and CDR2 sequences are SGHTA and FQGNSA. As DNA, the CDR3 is TGTGCCAGCAGCTTCGTTACAGGGGATAACTACGAGCAGTACTTC. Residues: CASSFVTGDNYEQYF.

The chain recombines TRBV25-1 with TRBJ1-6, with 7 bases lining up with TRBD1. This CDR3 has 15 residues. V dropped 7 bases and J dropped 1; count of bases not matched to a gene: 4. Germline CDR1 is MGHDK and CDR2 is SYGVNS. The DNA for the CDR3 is TGTGCCAGCACCTCAGGGGGGTCCTATAATTCACCCCTCCACTTT. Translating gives CASTSGGSYNSPLHF.